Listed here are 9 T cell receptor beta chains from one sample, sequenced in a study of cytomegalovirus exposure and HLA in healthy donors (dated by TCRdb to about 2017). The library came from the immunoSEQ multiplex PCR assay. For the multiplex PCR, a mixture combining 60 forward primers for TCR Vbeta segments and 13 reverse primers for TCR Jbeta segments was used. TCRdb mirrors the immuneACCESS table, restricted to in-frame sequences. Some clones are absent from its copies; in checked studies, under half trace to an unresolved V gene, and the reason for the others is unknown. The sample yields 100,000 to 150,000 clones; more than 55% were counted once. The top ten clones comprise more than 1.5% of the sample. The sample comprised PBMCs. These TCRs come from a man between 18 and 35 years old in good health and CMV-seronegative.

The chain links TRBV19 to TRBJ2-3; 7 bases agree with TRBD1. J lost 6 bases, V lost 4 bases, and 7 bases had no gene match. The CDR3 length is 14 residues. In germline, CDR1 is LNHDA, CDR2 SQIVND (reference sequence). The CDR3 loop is CASSTTGVGDTQYF. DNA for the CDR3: TGTGCCAGTAGTACTACAGGGGTGGGGGATACGCAGTATTTT.

CDR3 nucleotide sequence: TGTGCCAGCCGCGGACAGACTAGCGGGAGGGCCGGGGATACGCAGTATTTT. As protein: CASRGQTSGRAGDTQYF. The chain has TRBV13 and TRBJ2-3; TRBD2 agrees at 14 bases. CDR3 length: 17 amino acids. Looked up from germline, CDR1 is PRHDT and CDR2 is FYEKMQ (reference sequence). V lost 8 bases to trimming and J lost 6 bases; unmatched junction nucleotides: 13.

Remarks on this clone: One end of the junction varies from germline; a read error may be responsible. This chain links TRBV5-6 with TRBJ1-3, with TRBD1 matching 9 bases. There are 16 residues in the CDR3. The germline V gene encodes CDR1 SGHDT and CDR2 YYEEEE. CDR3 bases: TGTGCCGGCAGCGAAGCCGGGACAGGGTATGGAAACACCATATATTTT. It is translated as CAGSEAGTGYGNTIYF.

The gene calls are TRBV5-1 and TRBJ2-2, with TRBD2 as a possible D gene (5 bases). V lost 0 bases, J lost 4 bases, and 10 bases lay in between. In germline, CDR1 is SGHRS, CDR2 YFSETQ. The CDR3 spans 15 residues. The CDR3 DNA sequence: TGCGCCAGCAGCTTGGCCCCGGACTTCACCGGGGAGCTGTTTTTT. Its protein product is CASSLAPDFTGELFF.

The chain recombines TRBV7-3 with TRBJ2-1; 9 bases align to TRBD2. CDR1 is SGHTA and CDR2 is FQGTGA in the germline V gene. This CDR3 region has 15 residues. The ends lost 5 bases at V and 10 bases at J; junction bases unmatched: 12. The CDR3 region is CASSPVAGGAGEQFF. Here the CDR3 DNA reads TGTGCCAGCAGCCCCGTCGCGGGGGGGGCGGGGGAGCAGTTCTTC.

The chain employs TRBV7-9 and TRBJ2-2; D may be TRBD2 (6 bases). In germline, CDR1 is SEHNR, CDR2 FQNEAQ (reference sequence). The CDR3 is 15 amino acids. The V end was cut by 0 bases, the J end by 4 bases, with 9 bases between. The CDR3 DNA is TGTGCCAGCAGCTTAGCGGGACTCTCCACCGGGGAGCTGTTTTTT. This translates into CASSLAGLSTGELFF.

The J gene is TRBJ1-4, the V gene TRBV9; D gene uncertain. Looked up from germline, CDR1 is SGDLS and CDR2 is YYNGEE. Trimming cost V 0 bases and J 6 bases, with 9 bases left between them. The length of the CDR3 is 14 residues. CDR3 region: CASSVDGWDEKLFF. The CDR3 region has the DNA TGTGCCAGCAGCGTAGACGGGTGGGATGAAAAACTGTTTTTT. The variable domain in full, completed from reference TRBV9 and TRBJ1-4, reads DSGVTQTPKHLITATGQRVTLRCSPRSGDLSVYWYQQSLDQGLQFLIQYYNGEERAKGNILERFSAQQFPDLHSELNLSSLELGDSALYFCASSVDGWDEKLFFGSGTQLSVL.

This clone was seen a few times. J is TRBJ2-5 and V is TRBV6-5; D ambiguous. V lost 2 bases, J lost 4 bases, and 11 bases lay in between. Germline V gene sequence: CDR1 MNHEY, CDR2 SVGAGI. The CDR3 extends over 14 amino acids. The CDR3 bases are TGTGCCAGCAGTTACGACTGGTCGGGAGAGACCCAGTACTTC. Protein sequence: CASSYDWSGETQYF.

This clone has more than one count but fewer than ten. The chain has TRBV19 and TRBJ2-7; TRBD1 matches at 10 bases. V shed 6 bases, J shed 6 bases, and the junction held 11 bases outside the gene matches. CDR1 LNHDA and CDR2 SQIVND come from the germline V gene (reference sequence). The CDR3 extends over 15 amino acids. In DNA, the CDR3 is TGTGCCAGTAGCAGACAGGGGGCCGGTGGGGGCGAGCAGTACTTC. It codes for CASSRQGAGGGEQYF.